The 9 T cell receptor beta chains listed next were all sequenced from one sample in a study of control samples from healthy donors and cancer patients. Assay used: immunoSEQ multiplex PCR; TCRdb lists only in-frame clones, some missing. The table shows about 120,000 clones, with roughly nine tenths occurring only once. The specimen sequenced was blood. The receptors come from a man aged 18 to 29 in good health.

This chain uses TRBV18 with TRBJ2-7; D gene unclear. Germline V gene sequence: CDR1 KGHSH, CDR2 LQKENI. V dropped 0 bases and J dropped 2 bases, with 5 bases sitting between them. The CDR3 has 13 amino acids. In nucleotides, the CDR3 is TGTGCCAGCTCACCACCCTCCACCTACGAGCAGTACTTC. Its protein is CASSPPSTYEQYF.

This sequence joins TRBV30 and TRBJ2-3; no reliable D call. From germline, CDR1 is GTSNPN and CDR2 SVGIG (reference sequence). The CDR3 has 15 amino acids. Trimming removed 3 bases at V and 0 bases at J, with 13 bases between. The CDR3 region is CAWRALAGSTDTQYF. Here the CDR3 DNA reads TGTGCCTGGAGGGCATTAGCTGGCAGCACAGATACGCAGTATTTT.

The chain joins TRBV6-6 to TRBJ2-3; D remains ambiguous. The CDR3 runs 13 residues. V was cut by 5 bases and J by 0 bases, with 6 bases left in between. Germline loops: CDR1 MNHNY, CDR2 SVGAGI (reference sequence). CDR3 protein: CASSILSTDTQYF. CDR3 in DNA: TGTGCCAGCAGTATTTTAAGCACAGATACGCAGTATTTT.

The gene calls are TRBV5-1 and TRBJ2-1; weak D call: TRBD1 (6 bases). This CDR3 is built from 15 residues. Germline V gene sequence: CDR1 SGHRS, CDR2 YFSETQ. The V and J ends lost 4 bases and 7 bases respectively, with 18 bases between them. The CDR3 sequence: CASSMDGTMQNEQFF. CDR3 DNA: TGCGCCAGCAGCATGGATGGGACAATGCAAAATGAGCAGTTCTTC.

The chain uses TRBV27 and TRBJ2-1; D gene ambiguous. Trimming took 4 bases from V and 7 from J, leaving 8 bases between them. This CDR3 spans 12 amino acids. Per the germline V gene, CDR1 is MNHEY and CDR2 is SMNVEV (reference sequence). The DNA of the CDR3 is TGTGCCAGCAGTTCCCAGAGAAATGAGCAGTTCTTC. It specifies CASSSQRNEQFF.

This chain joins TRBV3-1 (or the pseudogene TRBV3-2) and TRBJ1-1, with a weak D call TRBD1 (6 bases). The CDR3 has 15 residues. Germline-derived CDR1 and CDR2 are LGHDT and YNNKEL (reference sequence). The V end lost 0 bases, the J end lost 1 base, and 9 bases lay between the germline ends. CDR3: CASSQEGAGNTEAFF. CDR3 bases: TGTGCCAGCAGCCAAGAGGGGGCGGGGAACACTGAAGCTTTCTTT.

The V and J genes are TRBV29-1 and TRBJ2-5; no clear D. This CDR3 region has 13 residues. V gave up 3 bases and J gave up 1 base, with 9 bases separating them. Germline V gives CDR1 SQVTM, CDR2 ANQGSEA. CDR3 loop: CSVDDLFQETQYF. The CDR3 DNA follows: TGCAGCGTTGACGACTTGTTCCAAGAGACCCAGTACTTC.

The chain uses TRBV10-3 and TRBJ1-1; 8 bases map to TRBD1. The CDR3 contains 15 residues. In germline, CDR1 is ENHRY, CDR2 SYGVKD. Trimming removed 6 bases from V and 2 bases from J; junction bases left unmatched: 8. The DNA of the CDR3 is TGTGCCATCAGCCAGACAGGGGCCTCAAACACTGAAGCTTTCTTT. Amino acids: CAISQTGASNTEAFF.

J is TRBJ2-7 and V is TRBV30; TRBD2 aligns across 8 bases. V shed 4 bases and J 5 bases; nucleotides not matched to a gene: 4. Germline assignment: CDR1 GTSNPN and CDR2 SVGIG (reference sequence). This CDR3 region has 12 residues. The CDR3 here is CAWTRGGDEQYF. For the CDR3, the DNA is TGTGCCTGGACACGGGGGGGGGACGAGCAGTACTTC.